The TCR beta chain under discussion was sequenced for a study of shared clonotypes between healthy human individuals. In the study overall: Aged between 18 and 49, the donors were a couple of women and a few men.

Profiled with immunoSEQ multiplex PCR; TCRdb holds only in-frame clones, not every one. The table lists hundreds of thousands of clones, around four fifths of them singletons. V was trimmed by 2 bases and J by 4 bases, leaving 8 bases between them. CDR1 and CDR2 (germline): WNHNN, SYGVQD (reference sequence). The CDR3 loop spans 13 amino acids. It was into CD45RA+ naive and CD45RA-negative memory subsets that the CD4+ cells were split. This TCR was recovered from a woman in her twenties or thirties in good health. This chain uses TRBV10-1 with TRBJ1-2; D gene unclear. Sequenced material: memory CD4+ T cells sorted from blood. Sample subset: CD45RA-negative fraction. The CDR3 DNA is TGCGCCAGCAGTGAGGCAGAGAGCTATGGCTACACCTTC. Translation gives CASSEAESYGYTF.